The 16 T cell receptor beta chains given below trace back to one sample, sequenced in a study of shared clonotypes between healthy human individuals. Measured with immunoSEQ multiplex PCR; TCRdb has only the in-frame clones, and not every one. Of some 300,000 clones in the sample, less than 85% were seen once. The material sequenced was memory CD4+ T cells sorted from blood. Sample subset: CD45RA-negative fraction. The source of these receptors is a man aged 25 to 40 in good health.

This sequence joins TRBV7-8 and TRBJ1-1; no reliable D call. CDR1 and CDR2 (germline): SGHVS, FQNEAQ. This CDR3 comprises 15 residues. The V gene lost 1 base and the J gene lost 1 base, with 10 bases spanning the gap. For the CDR3, the DNA is TGTGCCAGCAGCTTAGTGGAGGTGGGGAACACTGAAGCTTTCTTT. It encodes CASSLVEVGNTEAFF.

The chain combines TRBV29-1 with TRBJ1-2, with D perhaps TRBD1 (5 bases). This CDR3 region has 12 residues. Germline values: CDR1 SQVTM, CDR2 ANQGSEA. CDR3 loop: CSAMGGNYGYTF. The DNA for the CDR3 is TGCAGTGCGATGGGGGGTAACTATGGCTACACCTTC.

This chain joins TRBV27 and TRBJ2-1; tentatively, D is TRBD2 (6 bases). This CDR3 has 11 residues. Germline V CDR1 and CDR2: MNHEY, SMNVEV (reference sequence). Trimming shortened V by 5 bases and J by 10 bases, and 9 bases separated the two germline ends. The CDR3 DNA sequence: TGTGCCAGCAGTCTCGGACTAGAGCAGTTCTTC. Translation: CASSLGLEQFF.

The chain carries TRBV29-1 and TRBJ2-2; D might be TRBD1 (6 bases). This CDR3 contains 12 residues. Germline lookup yields CDR1 SQVTM and CDR2 ANQGSEA. Trimming removed 7 bases from V and 5 bases from J, with 11 bases in between. CDR3 nucleotides: TGCAGCGCCCGAACAGGGACCGGGGAGCTGTTTTTT. It encodes CSARTGTGELFF.

The V call is TRBV2, the J call TRBJ2-1; TRBD2 agrees at 8 bases. The CDR3 is 15 amino acids. CDR1 and CDR2 (germline): SNHLY, FYNNEI. Germline trimming cut 6 bases from V and 10 bases from J; bases unmatched to any gene: 14. For the CDR3, the DNA is TGTGCCAGCAGCGGCACCGTCGGGAGGGCCTCAGAGCAGTTCTTC. Protein: CASSGTVGRASEQFF. Looking up the rest from reference TRBV2 and TRBJ2-1 gives the full variable domain: EPEVTQTPSHQVTQMGQEVILRCVPISNHLYFYWYRQILGQKVEFLVSFYNNEISEKSEIFDDQFSVERPDGSNFTLKIRSTKLEDSAMYFCASSGTVGRASEQFFGPGTRLTVL.

The chain recombines TRBV7-2 with TRBJ2-6; D remains unclear. This CDR3 is built from 14 residues. Trimming removed 5 bases at V and 2 bases at J, with 7 bases between. Germline V gene sequence: CDR1 SGHTA, CDR2 FQGNSA. The CDR3 reads CASSLSPGANVLTF. DNA of the CDR3: TGTGCCAGCAGCCTGAGCCCTGGGGCCAACGTCCTGACTTTC.

As to this clone: The sample holds other DNA sequences that translate to the same CDR3. J is TRBJ2-1 and V is TRBV9, with D tentatively TRBD2 (6 bases). This CDR3 region has 14 residues. The V gene's germline CDR1 is SGDLS and CDR2 YYNGEE. Between the trimmed V and J ends, which lost 0 bases and 3 bases, there was a span of 7 bases. DNA of the CDR3: TGTGCCAGCAGCGTAGGCGGGAACTACAATGAGCAGTTCTTC. Translated, it gives CASSVGGNYNEQFF.

This clone was observed a handful of times. The CDR3, as DNA: TGTGCCAGCTCACAATATCGCGGCGCGGGGTCTGGAGATACGCAGTATTTT. This gives the protein CASSQYRGAGSGDTQYF. This chain joins TRBV18 and TRBJ2-3, with D possibly being TRBD2 (6 bases). This CDR3 spans 17 amino acids. Germline V gene data show CDR1 as KGHSH and CDR2 as LQKENI. Trimming removed 4 bases at V and 5 bases at J, with 22 bases between. The variable domain in full, completed from reference TRBV18 and TRBJ2-3, reads NAGVMQNPRHLVRRRGQEARLRCSPMKGHSHVYWYRQLPEEGLKFMVYLQKENIIDESGMPKERFSAEFPKEGPSILRIQQVVRGDSAAYFCASSQYRGAGSGDTQYFGPGTRLTVL.

CDR3 coding DNA: TGTGCCAGCTATTCTAGCGGGAGGGCCAATGAGCAGTTCTTC. Protein product: CASYSSGRANEQFF. The chain links TRBV28 to TRBJ2-1, with TRBD2 matching over 12 bases. This CDR3 comprises 14 residues. Per germline, CDR1 MDHEN and CDR2 SYDVKM. Trimming cost V 8 bases and J 6 bases; bases outside gene matches: 5.

The genes are TRBV11-2 and TRBJ1-2; D may be TRBD1 (5 bases). Trimming stripped 1 base from V and 3 bases from J, with 18 bases between. Germline CDR1 SGHAT, CDR2 FQNNGV. The CDR3 contains 17 residues. The CDR3 protein is CASSLGFQGRGDYGYTF. CDR3 nucleotides: TGTGCCAGCAGCTTAGGGTTCCAGGGCCGGGGTGACTATGGCTACACCTTC.

The chain employs TRBV28 and TRBJ2-7; TRBD2 aligns across 13 bases. V lost 3 bases and J lost 6; bases outside the gene matches: 5. The CDR3 consists of 15 residues. Germline V CDR1 and CDR2: MDHEN, SYDVKM. CDR3 residues: CASSLLLAGGPEQYF. The CDR3 nucleotides read TGTGCCAGCAGTTTGTTACTAGCGGGAGGGCCCGAGCAGTACTTC. The whole variable domain, filled in from reference TRBV28 and TRBJ2-7, reads DVKVTQSSRYLVKRTGEKVFLECVQDMDHENMFWYRQDPGLGLRLIYFSYDVKMKEKGDIPEGYSVSREKKERFSLILESASTNQTSMYLCASSLLLAGGPEQYFGPGTRLTVT.

The chain recombines TRBV28 with TRBJ1-1; the D is unclear. Per the germline V gene, CDR1 is MDHEN and CDR2 is SYDVKM. This CDR3 spans 14 amino acids. Between the trimmed V and J ends, which lost 5 bases and 0 bases, there was a span of 10 bases. The CDR3 loop is CASSPPKMNTEAFF. CDR3 sequence (DNA): TGTGCCAGCAGTCCCCCGAAAATGAACACTGAAGCTTTCTTT.

A single count supports this clone. The rearrangement uses TRBV4-2 and TRBJ2-3; 7 nucleotides line up with TRBD1. The CDR3 is made up of 15 amino acids. Germline V gene lookup returns CDR1 LGHNA and CDR2 YNFKEQ. V shed 2 bases and J 3 bases; nucleotides not matched to a gene: 5. The CDR3 loop reads CASSQPGGLTDTQYF. CDR3 in DNA: TGTGCCAGCAGCCAACCAGGGGGTTTAACAGATACGCAGTATTTT.

This chain connects TRBV9 to TRBJ1-2; weak D call: TRBD1 (5 bases). V was trimmed by 4 bases and J by 9 bases, leaving 22 bases between them. This CDR3 region has 15 residues. Looked up from germline, CDR1 is SGDLS and CDR2 is YYNGEE. This CDR3 reads CASSLQAGTISRYTF. The CDR3 DNA follows: TGTGCCAGCAGCCTCCAGGCAGGGACGATATCGCGCTACACCTTC. Full variable domain (remainder filled in from reference TRBV9 and TRBJ1-2): DSGVTQTPKHLITATGQRVTLRCSPRSGDLSVYWYQQSLDQGLQFLIQYYNGEERAKGNILERFSAQQFPDLHSELNLSSLELGDSALYFCASSLQAGTISRYTFGSGTRLTVV.

In this sample, this clone turned up a few times. J is TRBJ2-7 and V is TRBV28; D is possibly TRBD2 (6 bases). The germline V gene encodes CDR1 MDHEN and CDR2 SYDVKM. Trimming stripped 3 bases from V and 5 bases from J, with 11 bases between. The CDR3 is 13 amino acids. CDR3 nucleotides: TGTGCCAGCAGTTTGACGGGAGAACACGAGCAGTACTTC. This translates into CASSLTGEHEQYF.

This sequence joins TRBV10-3 and TRBJ2-7; 8 positions agree with TRBD1. After removal of 6 bases from V and 5 bases from J, the junction contained 12 bases not matched to a gene. CDR1 is ENHRY and CDR2 is SYGVKD in the germline V gene. The CDR3 loop spans 15 amino acids. Here the CDR3 reads CAIREGTGRRDEQYF. The CDR3 region has the DNA TGTGCCATCAGGGAGGGGACAGGTCGACGCGACGAGCAGTACTTC.